The next 10 T cell receptor beta chains were all read from a single sample in a study of CD8 T cells in ankylosing spondylitis. TCRdb reprocessed the 5' RACE reads via MiXCR and lists one record per CDR3 protein. This sample has 150,000 or so distinct CDR3 sequences, with 9.5% to 13% found just once. Sequenced input: blood, either unsorted or a sorted T cell fraction (not recorded which). The receptors were gathered from a male donor with ankylosing spondylitis or in good health (not recorded which).

This clonotype came up many times. This rearrangement joins TRBV11-2 to TRBJ2-3, with a weak D call TRBD1 (6 bases). Trimming pared 7 bases from V and 0 bases from J, leaving 11 bases between. CDR1 and CDR2 from the germline V gene are SGHAT and FQNNGV. This CDR3 comprises 14 residues. CDR3 DNA: TGTGCCAGCAAACCGGGACACAGCACAGATACGCAGTATTTT. Translation gives CASKPGHSTDTQYF.

This clonotype was seen repeatedly, ten times or more. The gene calls are TRBV19 and TRBJ2-2; D may be TRBD1 or TRBD2 (6 bases each). V shed 6 bases and J shed 4 bases, with 12 bases lying between them. Germline values: CDR1 LNHDA, CDR2 SQIVND (reference sequence). The CDR3 has 14 residues. CDR3 nucleotides: TGTGCCAGTAGCGCGGGACATGGCACCGGGGAGCTGTTTTTT. It encodes CASSAGHGTGELFF.

There are a few counts of this clonotype. This rearrangement joins TRBV7-7 to TRBJ1-1; D possibly corresponds to TRBD1 (6 bases). The CDR3 has 13 residues. The ends were cut back, 10 bases at V and 3 bases at J, with 15 bases in the middle. Looked up from germline, CDR1 is SSHAT and CDR2 is FNYEAQ (reference sequence). The CDR3 sequence is CAIRKGEDTEAFF. Here the CDR3 DNA reads TGTGCCATCCGGAAGGGGGAGGACACTGAAGCTTTCTTT.

This clonotype has ten or more counts. V usage is TRBV5-1 and J usage is TRBJ2-1; TRBD2 might be the D (6 bases). Trimming cost V 6 bases and J 6 bases, with 16 bases left between them. CDR3 size: 14 residues. Germline-derived CDR1 and CDR2 are SGHRS and YFSETQ. CDR3 region: CASNPTAGSNEQFF. DNA of the CDR3: TGCGCCAGCAACCCCACGGCGGGAAGCAATGAGCAGTTCTTC.

This clonotype was seen many times. The chain has TRBV18 and TRBJ2-5, with no clear D. With 2 bases removed from V and 0 bases from J, the gap between germline ends came to 10 bases. There are 15 residues in the CDR3. Germline V lookup: CDR1 KGHSH, CDR2 LQKENI. The CDR3 DNA reads as TGTGCCAGCTCACCAAAATACGGCAACCAAGAGACCCAGTACTTC. Translation gives CASSPKYGNQETQYF.

This clonotype was counted at least ten times. The J gene is TRBJ1-2, the V gene TRBV6-2 or TRBV6-3; 10 positions agree with TRBD1. CDR1 and CDR2 (germline): MNHEY, SVGEGT. J lost 7 bases, V lost 0 bases, and 5 bases had no gene match. The CDR3 runs 15 residues. Here the CDR3 DNA reads TGTGCCAGCAGTTACTCGTCGACAGGGGGCTCTGGCTACACCTTC. Its protein product is CASSYSSTGGSGYTF.

This clonotype occurred many times. This chain connects TRBV9 to TRBJ2-1; D possibly matches TRBD1 or TRBD2 (6 bases each). In germline, CDR1 is SGDLS, CDR2 YYNGEE. CDR3 length: 16 residues. V was pared by 1 base and J by 5 bases, with 16 bases between. CDR3 loop: CASSVSGDKQNNEQFF. The CDR3 DNA sequence: TGTGCCAGCAGCGTATCGGGGGACAAACAAAACAATGAGCAGTTCTTC.

In its sample, this clonotype was seen many times. V is TRBV7-8 and J is TRBJ2-3; 11 positions agree with TRBD2. V lost 5 bases and J lost 3; bases outside the gene matches: 7. The CDR3 totals 16 residues. Germline V gene sequence: CDR1 SGHVS, CDR2 FQNEAQ. The DNA for the CDR3 is TGTGCCAGCAGCATCCTAGCGGGAGGTGGAACAGATACGCAGTATTTT. Translation: CASSILAGGGTDTQYF.

The table lists this clonotype with many counts. The chain joins TRBV29-1 to TRBJ2-7; TRBD1 agrees at 10 bases. This CDR3 comprises 14 residues. Germline CDR1 SQVTM, CDR2 ANQGSEA. V shed 3 bases, J shed 6 bases, and the junction held 8 bases outside the gene matches. In DNA, the CDR3 is TGCAGCGTTGAGGTGGGACAGGGGCGAACCGAGCAGTACTTC. It is translated as CSVEVGQGRTEQYF.

This clonotype was found many times. The chain links TRBV4-2 to TRBJ2-3, with 12 bases fitting TRBD2. Germline trimming cut 4 bases from V and 3 bases from J; bases unmatched to any gene: 5. The CDR3 is 16 residues long. Germline CDR1 reads LGHNA; CDR2 reads YNFKEQ. CDR3 region: CASSRETSGSTDTQYF. In DNA form, the CDR3 reads TGTGCCAGCAGCCGAGAGACTAGCGGGAGTACAGATACGCAGTATTTT.